This T cell receptor (beta chain) was documented in a study of blood T cell repertoires in COVID-19. Study in general: Sites across the United States, Italy and Spain contributed samples from acute and convalescent COVID-19. The analysed material was cDNA or gDNA that came from T cells, B-cell-depleted T cells, or PBMCs.

A single count supports this clone. Original methodology: Reference gene primer amplification yielded estimated nucleated cell counts. Method: immunoSEQ multiplex PCR; TCRdb's copy keeps in-frame clones and lacks some. V and J calls and clone size follow that table, whereas D and trimming were derived from the DNA. The data contain around 350,000 clones, roughly 86% of them singletons. V lost 6 bases to trimming and J lost 3 bases; unmatched junction nucleotides: 3. The CDR3 loop spans 15 amino acids. Germline V CDR1 and CDR2: MNHEY, SVGAGI. The sequence was collected from a human donor in a cohort sampled during active COVID-19. The sequenced sample was peripheral blood. The chain is built from TRBV6-5 and TRBJ2-2, with 11 bases that match TRBD2. This CDR3 reads CASSTSGSYTGELFF. As DNA, the CDR3 is TGTGCCAGCAGCACTAGCGGGAGCTACACCGGGGAGCTGTTTTTT.